The T cell receptor (beta chain) under discussion was sequenced for a study of T-cell reconstitution after alpha-beta-depleted transplantation in children. This clonotype was detected many times. The antigen is not known. For TCRbeta, the library was prepared with unique molecular identifiers. MiXCR, applied by TCRdb to the PCR reads, yields one record per CDR3 protein. The data contain 500,000 to 650,000 distinct CDR3 sequences, over 10% of them singletons. V shed 1 base and J shed 0 bases, with 9 bases lying between them. The CDR3 is made up of 16 amino acids. Looked up from germline, CDR1 is KGHDR and CDR2 is SFDVKD. Broader study findings: At one year after transplant, newly produced T cells mostly accounted for T-cell counts and diversity.

The material was PBMCs, mostly from graft donor cells, obtained 360 days after TCRalphabeta/CD19-depleted stem cell transplant. The sequence was collected from a male patient younger than 18 who had a stem cell transplant for acute myeloid leukemia, so the T cells may come from the graft donor. The chain employs TRBV24-1 and TRBJ2-1; D uncertain. The CDR3 region has the DNA TGTGCCACCAGTGATTTCCCGAGGAGCTCCTACAATGAGCAGTTCTTC. Its protein product is CATSDFPRSSYNEQFF.